The 17 T cell receptor beta chains given below trace back to one sample, sequenced in a study of T cell responses to AZD1222 COVID-19 vaccine. TCRdb's copy holds only in-frame clones and misses some; the assay was immunoSEQ multiplex PCR. The sample contains 93,000 or so clones, roughly 91% of which appear only once. Specimen: peripheral blood, collected on day 0 of AZD1222 vaccination. The source is an adult in good health.

Here the CDR3 reads CASSLFGNTIYF. The CDR3 DNA follows: TGTGCCAGCAGTTTATTTGGAAACACCATATATTTT. The chain is built from TRBV14 and TRBJ1-3, with no clear D. The V end was cut by 6 bases, the J end by 3 bases, with 6 bases between. The CDR3 has 12 residues. Germline V gives CDR1 SGHDN, CDR2 FVKESK. Combining the CDR3 with reference TRBV14 and TRBJ1-3 gives the whole variable domain EAGVTQFPSHSVIEKGQTVTLRCDPISGHDNLYWYRRVMGKEIKFLLHFVKESKQDESGMPNNRFLAERTGGTYSTLKVQPAELEDSGVYFCASSLFGNTIYFGEGSWLTVV.

V usage is TRBV3-1 (or the pseudogene TRBV3-2) and J usage is TRBJ1-6; 7 positions agree with TRBD1. Germline-derived CDR1 and CDR2 are LGHDT and YNNKEL (reference sequence). With V trimmed by 8 bases and J by 7 bases, 8 bases remained unmatched. The CDR3 totals 14 residues. The DNA of the CDR3 is TGTGCCAGCGGTGCACGGGACAGCAATTCACCCCTCCACTTT. It yields the protein CASGARDSNSPLHF.

The V gene is TRBV7-2, the J gene TRBJ1-2; D might be TRBD1 (5 bases). V was clipped by 1 base and J by 2 bases, with 11 bases between them. The CDR3 runs 15 residues. Germline-derived CDR1 and CDR2 are SGHTA and FQGNSA. CDR3: CASSLGMGLNYGYTF. For the CDR3, the DNA is TGTGCCAGCAGCTTAGGGATGGGGCTGAACTATGGCTACACCTTC.

V gene TRBV6-1 combines with J gene TRBJ2-6, with a possible D match to TRBD2 (5 bases). Germline-derived CDR1 and CDR2 are MNHNS and SASEGT. The CDR3 has 17 residues. Trimming took 3 bases from V and 0 from J, leaving 12 bases between them. CDR3 loop: CASSDGVGVSGANVLTF. In nucleotides, the CDR3 is TGTGCCAGCAGTGACGGGGTCGGGGTCTCTGGGGCCAACGTCCTGACTTTC.

The chain has TRBV7-9 and TRBJ2-6; D gene uncertain. Germline V lookup: CDR1 SEHNR, CDR2 FQNEAQ (reference sequence). CDR3 size: 16 residues. Trimming cost V 2 bases and J 2 bases, with 10 bases left between them. The CDR3 loop is CASSLNGGAGANVLTF. The CDR3 nucleotides are TGTGCCAGCAGCTTAAACGGTGGCGCTGGGGCCAACGTCCTGACTTTC.

V gene TRBV28 combines with J gene TRBJ2-5; 11 bases agree with TRBD1. In germline, CDR1 is MDHEN, CDR2 SYDVKM. The ends lost 3 bases at V and 1 base at J; junction bases unmatched: 10. This CDR3 region has 18 residues. The CDR3 nucleotides are TGTGCCAGCAGTTTTAGGAACTTCGGACAGGGGGCCCAAGAGACCCAGTACTTC. It translates to CASSFRNFGQGAQETQYF.

This clone has a single count. The chain carries TRBV4-1 and TRBJ1-3, with D hard to call. The CDR3 extends over 15 amino acids. Germline assignment: CDR1 MGHRA and CDR2 YSYEKL. The V end lost 1 base, the J end lost 4 bases, and 11 bases lay between the germline ends. This CDR3 is CASSQAAHGGNTIYF. For the CDR3, the DNA is TGCGCCAGCAGCCAAGCGGCTCATGGGGGAAACACCATATATTTT.

The rearrangement links TRBV6-5 to TRBJ1-2; TRBD1 matches at 9 bases. CDR3 length: 13 residues. CDR1 is MNHEY and CDR2 is SVGAGI in the germline V gene. The V gene end was trimmed by 4 bases and the J gene end by 8 bases; junction bases not matched to a gene: 5. The CDR3 sequence is CASSLNRGRGYTF. The CDR3 DNA reads TGTGCCAGCAGTTTAAACAGGGGGCGAGGCTACACCTTC.

The chain joins TRBV19 to TRBJ2-1; 11 bases are shared with TRBD1. Trimming at V came to 10 bases and at J to 8 bases, leaving 7 bases not matched to a gene. Germline CDR1 LNHDA, CDR2 SQIVND (reference sequence). This CDR3 contains 13 residues. The CDR3 DNA reads as TGTGCCACTTACTGGACAGGGGGCGATGAGCAGTTCTTC. Translated: CATYWTGGDEQFF.

This clone showed up just once. This sequence joins TRBV5-1 and TRBJ1-3, with D unclear. The CDR3 covers 15 residues. Germline lookup yields CDR1 SGHRS and CDR2 YFSETQ. V was cut by 7 bases and J by 5 bases, with 19 bases left in between. The CDR3 region is CASSAVGNPRNTIYF. As DNA, the CDR3 is TGCGCCAGCTCTGCAGTGGGGAATCCCAGAAACACCATATATTTT. Together with reference TRBV5-1 and TRBJ1-3, the CDR3 gives the full variable domain: KAGVTQTPRYLIKTRGQQVTLSCSPISGHRSVSWYQQTPGQGLQFLFEYFSETQRNKGNFPGRFSGRQFSNSRSEMNVSTLELGDSALYLCASSAVGNPRNTIYFGEGSWLTVV.

The chain couples TRBV2 to TRBJ1-5; TRBD1 matches at 8 bases. This CDR3 spans 15 amino acids. Trimming removed 3 bases from V and 0 bases from J; junction bases left unmatched: 1. Per the germline V gene, CDR1 is SNHLY and CDR2 is FYNNEI. This chain's CDR3 is CASSDRGRSNQPQHF. In DNA form, the CDR3 reads TGTGCCAGCAGTGACAGGGGGCGTAGCAATCAGCCCCAGCATTTT.

The chain employs TRBV2 and TRBJ2-2; no definite D call. V gave up 2 bases and J gave up 4 bases, with 8 bases separating them. Looked up from germline, CDR1 is SNHLY and CDR2 is FYNNEI. There are 14 residues in the CDR3. DNA of the CDR3: TGTGCCAGCAGTGAAATGCATAGCACCGGGGAGCTGTTTTTT. Translating gives CASSEMHSTGELFF.

The chain carries TRBV18 and TRBJ1-2, with D perhaps matching TRBD1 (6 bases). This CDR3 has 16 residues. Germline V gene lookup returns CDR1 KGHSH and CDR2 LQKENI. Trimming shortened V by 2 bases and J by 4 bases, and 17 bases separated the two germline ends. CDR3 protein: CASSPGVEQGGYGYTF. CDR3 in DNA: TGTGCCAGCTCACCAGGGGTTGAACAGGGTGGCTATGGCTACACCTTC.

CDR3 bases: TGCGCCAGCAGCCAGGCTACGGGGACACACTCTGGAAACACCATATATTTT. It specifies CASSQATGTHSGNTIYF. The V and J genes are TRBV4-3 and TRBJ1-3, with a tentative D call TRBD1 (6 bases). Trimming pared 3 bases from V and 0 bases from J, leaving 15 bases between. Germline-derived CDR1 and CDR2 are LGHNA and YSLEER. This CDR3 is 17 amino acids long.

The chain uses TRBV6-5 and TRBJ2-7; no clear D gene. V lost 0 bases and J 3 bases, leaving 12 bases between the germline ends. This CDR3 has 15 amino acids. Germline CDR1 is MNHEY and CDR2 is SVGAGI. The CDR3 DNA is TGTGCCAGCAGTTACTCGAGAGTCTTCGGCTACGAGCAGTACTTC. Translating gives CASSYSRVFGYEQYF.

This chain links TRBV11-2 with TRBJ1-2; tentative D call: TRBD1 (5 bases). CDR3 length: 13 residues. V was pared by 4 bases and J by 6 bases, with 12 bases between. Looked up from germline, CDR1 is SGHAT and CDR2 is FQNNGV. CDR3 nucleotide sequence: TGTGCCAGCAGCTCCGGGGGGTATAATGGCTACACCTTC. It specifies CASSSGGYNGYTF.

The chain links TRBV6-2 or TRBV6-3 to TRBJ2-5, with D uncertain. CDR1 MNHEY and CDR2 SVGEGT come from the germline V gene. V was pared by 1 base and J by 4 bases, with 10 bases between. The CDR3 totals 14 residues. Written as DNA, the CDR3 is TGTGCCAGCAGTTACTTAAGTCGGCGAGAGACCCAGTACTTC. It is translated as CASSYLSRRETQYF.